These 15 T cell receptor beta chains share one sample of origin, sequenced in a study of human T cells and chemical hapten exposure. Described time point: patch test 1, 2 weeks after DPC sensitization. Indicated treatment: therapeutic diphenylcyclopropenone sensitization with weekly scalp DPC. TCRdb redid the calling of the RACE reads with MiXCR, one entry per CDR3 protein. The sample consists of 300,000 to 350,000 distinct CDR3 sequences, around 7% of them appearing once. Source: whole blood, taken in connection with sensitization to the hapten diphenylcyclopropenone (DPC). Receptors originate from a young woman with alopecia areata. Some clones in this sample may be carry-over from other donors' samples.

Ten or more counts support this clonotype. The CDR3 sequence is CASSYRRQGTDTQYF. In DNA, the CDR3 is TGTGCCAGCAGTTACAGGAGACAGGGCACAGATACGCAGTATTTT. This rearrangement joins TRBV6-5 to TRBJ2-3, with a tentative D call TRBD1 (6 bases). This CDR3 spans 15 amino acids. Germline CDR1 is MNHEY and CDR2 is SVGAGI. Trimming shortened V by 2 bases and J by 1 base, and 10 bases separated the two germline ends.

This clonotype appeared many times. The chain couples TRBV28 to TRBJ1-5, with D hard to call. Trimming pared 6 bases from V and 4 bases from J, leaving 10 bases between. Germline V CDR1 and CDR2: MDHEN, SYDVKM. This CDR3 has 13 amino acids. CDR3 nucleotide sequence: TGTGCCAGCAGCTTAGGGCAAAATCAGCCCCAGCATTTT. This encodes CASSLGQNQPQHF.

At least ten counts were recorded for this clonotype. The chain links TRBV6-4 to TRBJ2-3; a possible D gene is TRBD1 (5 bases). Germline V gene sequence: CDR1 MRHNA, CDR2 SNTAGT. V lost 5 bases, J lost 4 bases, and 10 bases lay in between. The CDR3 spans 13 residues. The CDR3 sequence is CASSPPGSDTQYF. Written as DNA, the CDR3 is TGTGCCAGCAGTCCCCCAGGGTCAGATACGCAGTATTTT.

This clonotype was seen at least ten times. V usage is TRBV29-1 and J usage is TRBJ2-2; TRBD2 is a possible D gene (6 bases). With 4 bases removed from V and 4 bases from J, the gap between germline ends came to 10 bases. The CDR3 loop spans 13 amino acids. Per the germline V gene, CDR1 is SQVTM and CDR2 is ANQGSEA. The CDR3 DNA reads TGCAGCGTTGGCGGGGTAACCACCGGGGAGCTGTTTTTT. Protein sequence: CSVGGVTTGELFF.

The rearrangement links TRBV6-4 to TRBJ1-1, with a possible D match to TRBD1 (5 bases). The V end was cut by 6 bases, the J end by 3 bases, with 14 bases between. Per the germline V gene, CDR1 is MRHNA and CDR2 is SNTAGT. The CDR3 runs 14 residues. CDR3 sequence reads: CASRVSGYYTEAFF. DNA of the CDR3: TGTGCCAGCAGGGTCTCAGGGTATTACACTGAAGCTTTCTTT.

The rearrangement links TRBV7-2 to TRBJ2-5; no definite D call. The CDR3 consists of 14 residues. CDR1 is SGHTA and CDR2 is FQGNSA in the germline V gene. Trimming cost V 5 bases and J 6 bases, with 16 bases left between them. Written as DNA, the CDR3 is TGTGCCAGCAGCCCCCCCCTGGTCGAGAAGACCCAGTACTTC. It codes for CASSPPLVEKTQYF.

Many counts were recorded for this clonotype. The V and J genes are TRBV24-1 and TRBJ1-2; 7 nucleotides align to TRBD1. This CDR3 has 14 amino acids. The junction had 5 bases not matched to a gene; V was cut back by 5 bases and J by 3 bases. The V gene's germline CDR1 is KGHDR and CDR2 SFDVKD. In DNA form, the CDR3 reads TGTGCCACCAGTGGGACTGACAGGGACTATGGCTACACCTTC. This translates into CATSGTDRDYGYTF.

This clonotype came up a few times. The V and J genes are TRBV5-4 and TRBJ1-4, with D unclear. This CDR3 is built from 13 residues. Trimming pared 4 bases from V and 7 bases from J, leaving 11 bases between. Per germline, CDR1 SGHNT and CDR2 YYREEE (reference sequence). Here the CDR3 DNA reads TGTGCCAGCAGCCGAGACGAGGGTGAAAAACTGTTTTTT. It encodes CASSRDEGEKLFF.

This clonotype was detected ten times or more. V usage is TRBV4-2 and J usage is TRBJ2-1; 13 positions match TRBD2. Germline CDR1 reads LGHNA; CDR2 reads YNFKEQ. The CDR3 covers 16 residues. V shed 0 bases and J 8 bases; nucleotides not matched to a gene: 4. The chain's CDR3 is CASSQDQGTSGDEQFF. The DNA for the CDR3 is TGTGCCAGCAGCCAAGATCAAGGGACTAGCGGGGATGAGCAGTTCTTC.

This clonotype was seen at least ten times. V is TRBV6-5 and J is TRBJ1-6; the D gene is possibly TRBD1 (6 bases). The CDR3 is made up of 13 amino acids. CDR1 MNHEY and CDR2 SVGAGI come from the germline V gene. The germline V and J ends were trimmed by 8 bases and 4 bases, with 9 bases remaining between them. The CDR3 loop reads CASSRGYNSPLHF. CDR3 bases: TGTGCCAGCTCTAGGGGGTATAATTCACCCCTCCACTTT.

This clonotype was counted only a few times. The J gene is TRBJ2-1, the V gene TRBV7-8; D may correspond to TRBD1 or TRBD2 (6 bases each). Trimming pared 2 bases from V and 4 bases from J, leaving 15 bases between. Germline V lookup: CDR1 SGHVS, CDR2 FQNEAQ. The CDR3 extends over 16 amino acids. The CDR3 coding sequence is TGTGCCAGCAGCTTAAGGCGCGGGACACTTTACAATGAGCAGTTCTTC. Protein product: CASSLRRGTLYNEQFF. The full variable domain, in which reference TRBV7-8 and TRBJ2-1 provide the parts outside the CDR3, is GAGVSQSPRYKVAKRGQDVALRCDPISGHVSLFWYQQALGQGPEFLTYFQNEAQLDKSGLPSDRFFAERPEGSVSTLKIQRTQQEDSAVYLCASSLRRGTLYNEQFFGPGTRLTVL.

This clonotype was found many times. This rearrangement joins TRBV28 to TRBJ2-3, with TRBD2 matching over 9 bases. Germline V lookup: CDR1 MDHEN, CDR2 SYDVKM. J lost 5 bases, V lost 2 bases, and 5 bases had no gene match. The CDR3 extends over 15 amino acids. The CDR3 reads CASSLAGGPQDTQYF. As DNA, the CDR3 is TGTGCCAGCAGTTTAGCGGGGGGGCCACAAGATACGCAGTATTTT.

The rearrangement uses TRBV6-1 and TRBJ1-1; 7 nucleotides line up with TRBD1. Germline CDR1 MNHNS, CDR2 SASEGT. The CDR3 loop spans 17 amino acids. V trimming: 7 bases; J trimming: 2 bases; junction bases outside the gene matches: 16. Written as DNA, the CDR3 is TGTGCCAGCACCTTATGGGGGGGACAGCCGACTAACACTGAAGCTTTCTTT. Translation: CASTLWGGQPTNTEAFF.

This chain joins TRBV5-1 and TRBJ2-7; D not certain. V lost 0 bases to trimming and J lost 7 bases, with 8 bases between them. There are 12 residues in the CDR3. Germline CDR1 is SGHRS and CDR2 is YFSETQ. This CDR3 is CASSLDTLEQYF. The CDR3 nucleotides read TGCGCCAGCAGCTTGGACACCCTAGAGCAGTACTTC. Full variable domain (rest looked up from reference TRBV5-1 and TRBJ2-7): KAGVTQTPRYLIKTRGQQVTLSCSPISGHRSVSWYQQTPGQGLQFLFEYFSETQRNKGNFPGRFSGRQFSNSRSEMNVSTLELGDSALYLCASSLDTLEQYFGPGTRLTVT.

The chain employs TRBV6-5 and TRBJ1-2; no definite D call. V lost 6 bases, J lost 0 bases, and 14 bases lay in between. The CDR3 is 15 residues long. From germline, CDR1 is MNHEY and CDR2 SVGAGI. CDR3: CASREAGGPNYGYTF. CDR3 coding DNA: TGTGCCAGCAGGGAAGCAGGAGGCCCTAACTATGGCTACACCTTC.